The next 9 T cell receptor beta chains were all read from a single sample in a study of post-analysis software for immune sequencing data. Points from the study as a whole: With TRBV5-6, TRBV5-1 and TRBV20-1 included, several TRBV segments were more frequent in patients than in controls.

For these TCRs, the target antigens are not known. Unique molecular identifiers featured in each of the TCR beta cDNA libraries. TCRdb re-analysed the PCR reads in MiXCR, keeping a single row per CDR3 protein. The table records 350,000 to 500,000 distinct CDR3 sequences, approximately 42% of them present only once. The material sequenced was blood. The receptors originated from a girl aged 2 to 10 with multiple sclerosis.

The CDR3 DNA follows: TGTGCCAGCAGTATCGGACTAGCGGGAGCCAAAAACATTCAGTACTTC. Translation gives CASSIGLAGAKNIQYF. The chain couples TRBV28 to TRBJ2-4; 11 nucleotides line up with TRBD2. Germline loops: CDR1 MDHEN, CDR2 SYDVKM. J gave up 0 bases and V 5 bases, and 3 bases lay outside the gene matches. This CDR3 has 16 residues.

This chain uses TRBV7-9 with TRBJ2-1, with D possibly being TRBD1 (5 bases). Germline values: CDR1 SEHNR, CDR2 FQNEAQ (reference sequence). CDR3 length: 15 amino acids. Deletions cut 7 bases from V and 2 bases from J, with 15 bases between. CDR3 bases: TGTGCCAGCAAAGGGGCCGGCCGTACCTACAATGAGCAGTTCTTC. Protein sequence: CASKGAGRTYNEQFF.

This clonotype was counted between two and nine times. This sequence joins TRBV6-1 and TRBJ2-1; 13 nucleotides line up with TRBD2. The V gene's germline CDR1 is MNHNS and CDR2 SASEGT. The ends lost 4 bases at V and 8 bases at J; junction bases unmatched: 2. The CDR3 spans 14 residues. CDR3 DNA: TGTGCCAGCAGTGGTGGGACTAGCGGGGATGAGCAGTTCTTC. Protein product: CASSGGTSGDEQFF.

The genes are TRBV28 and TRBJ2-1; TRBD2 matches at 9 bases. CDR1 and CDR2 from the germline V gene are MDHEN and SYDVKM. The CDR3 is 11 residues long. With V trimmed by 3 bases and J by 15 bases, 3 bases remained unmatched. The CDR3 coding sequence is TGTGCCAGCAGTTTGGGACTAGCTCCGTTCTTC. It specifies CASSLGLAPFF.

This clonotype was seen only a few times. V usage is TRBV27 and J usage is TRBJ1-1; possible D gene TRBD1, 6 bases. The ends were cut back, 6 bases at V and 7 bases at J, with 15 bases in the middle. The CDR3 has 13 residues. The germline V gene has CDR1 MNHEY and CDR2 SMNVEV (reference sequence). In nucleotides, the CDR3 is TGTGCCAGCAGGCAACAGGGATACGATGAAGCTTTCTTT. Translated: CASRQQGYDEAFF.

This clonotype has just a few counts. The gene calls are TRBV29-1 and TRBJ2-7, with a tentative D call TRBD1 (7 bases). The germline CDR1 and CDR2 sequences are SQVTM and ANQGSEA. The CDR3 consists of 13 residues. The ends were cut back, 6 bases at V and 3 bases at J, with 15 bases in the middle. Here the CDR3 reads CSVVDRTNYEQYF. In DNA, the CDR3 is TGCAGCGTAGTGGACAGGACTAACTACGAGCAGTACTTC.

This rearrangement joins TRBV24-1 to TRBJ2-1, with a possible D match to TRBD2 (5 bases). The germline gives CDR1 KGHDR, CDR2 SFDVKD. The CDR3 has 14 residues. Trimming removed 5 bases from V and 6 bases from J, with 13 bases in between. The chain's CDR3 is CATSGPTRFNEQFF. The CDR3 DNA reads TGTGCCACCAGTGGTCCTACTAGGTTCAATGAGCAGTTCTTC.

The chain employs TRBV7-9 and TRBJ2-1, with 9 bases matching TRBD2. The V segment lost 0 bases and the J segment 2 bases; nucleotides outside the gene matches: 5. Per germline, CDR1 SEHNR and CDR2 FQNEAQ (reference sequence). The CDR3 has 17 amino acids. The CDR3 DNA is TGTGCCAGCAGCTTAGCCCCAGCGGGAGGCCCCTACAATGAGCAGTTCTTC. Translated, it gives CASSLAPAGGPYNEQFF. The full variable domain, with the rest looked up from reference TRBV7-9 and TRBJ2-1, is DTGVSQNPRHKITKRGQNVTFRCDPISEHNRLYWYRQTLGQGPEFLTYFQNEAQLEKSRLLSDRFSAERPKGSFSTLEIQRTEQGDSAMYLCASSLAPAGGPYNEQFFGPGTRLTVL.

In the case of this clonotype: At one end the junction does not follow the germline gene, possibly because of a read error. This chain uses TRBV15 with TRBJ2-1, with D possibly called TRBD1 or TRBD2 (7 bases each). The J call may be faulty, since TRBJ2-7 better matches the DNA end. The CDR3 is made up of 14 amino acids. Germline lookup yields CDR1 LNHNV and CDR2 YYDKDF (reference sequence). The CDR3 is CATGRGGSYNEQYF. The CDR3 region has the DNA TGTGCCACCGGCAGGGGGGGTTCCTACAATGAGCAGTACTTC.